Presented here are 27 T cell receptor beta chains from one specimen sequenced in a study of early T cells in non-severe SARS-CoV-2 infection. TCRdb reanalysed the 5' RACE reads using MiXCR and keeps one entry per CDR3 protein. The table shows under 70,000 distinct CDR3 sequences, with about 13% occurring only once. The sample consisted of whole blood, taken at baseline. The receptor set was obtained from an adult who was a healthcare worker with PCR-confirmed SARS-CoV-2 infection or an uninfected control (not recorded which).

This clonotype was recorded many times. The junction shows a germline mismatch at one end, possibly a read error. The chain employs TRBV7-3 and TRBJ2-3; D may be TRBD2 (5 bases). This CDR3 spans 12 amino acids. Looked up from germline, CDR1 is SGHTA and CDR2 is FQGTGA. For the CDR3, the DNA is TGTGCCAGCAGCCTAACGGGGGATACGCAGTATTTT. This translates into CASSLTGDTQYF. The whole variable domain, filled in from reference TRBV7-3 and TRBJ2-3, reads GAGVSQTPSNKVTEKGKYVELRCDPISGHTALYWYRQSLGQGPEFLIYFQGTGAADDSGLPNDRFFAVRPEGSVSTLKIQRTERGDSAVYLCASSLTGDTQYFGPGTRLTVL.

The chain uses TRBV3-1 and TRBJ1-1; 12 positions match TRBD1. This CDR3 has 18 amino acids. CDR1 is LGHDT, CDR2 YNNKEL, per germline (reference sequence). Trimming removed 4 bases from V and 0 bases from J; junction bases left unmatched: 9. The CDR3 DNA is TGTGCCAGCAGCCCGGGGACAGGGGGCACTCCCATGAACACTGAAGCTTTCTTT. It encodes CASSPGTGGTPMNTEAFF.

In its sample, this clonotype ranks as medium-sized. The genes are TRBV27 and TRBJ2-7, with TRBD2 identical over 12 bases. The CDR3 covers 15 residues. The ends lost 8 bases at V and 4 bases at J; junction bases unmatched: 9. Germline V gives CDR1 MNHEY, CDR2 SMNVEV (reference sequence). The CDR3, as DNA: TGTGCCAGCCGCTCCGGACTAGCGGGGTTATACGAGCAGTACTTC. Protein sequence: CASRSGLAGLYEQYF.

The chain combines TRBV14 with TRBJ1-1, with D perhaps matching TRBD1 (5 bases). The CDR3 totals 14 residues. Trimming shortened V by 6 bases and J by 5 bases, and 16 bases separated the two germline ends. Germline CDR1 and CDR2: SGHDN and FVKESK. CDR3 protein: CASRPDNQGTEAFF. CDR3 DNA sequence: TGTGCCAGCAGACCGGATAACCAGGGTACTGAAGCTTTCTTT.

This clonotype was seen more than once but under ten times. The rearrangement links TRBV4-2 to TRBJ2-2; 8 positions agree with TRBD2. In germline, CDR1 is LGHNA, CDR2 YNFKEQ. This CDR3 region has 17 residues. V trimming: 1 base; J trimming: 6 bases; junction bases outside the gene matches: 10. The CDR3 spells CASSQASGLAVAGELFF. The CDR3 bases are TGTGCCAGCAGCCAAGCCTCCGGACTAGCAGTCGCCGGGGAGCTGTTTTTT.

This clonotype has a handful of counts. This chain uses TRBV5-1 with TRBJ2-5, with D tentatively TRBD1 (6 bases). V was shortened by 0 bases and J by 4 bases, with 13 bases between the two germline ends. This CDR3 has 15 residues. The germline V gene has CDR1 SGHRS and CDR2 YFSETQ. CDR3 coding DNA: TGCGCCAGCAGCTTGGTGGCAGGGGCAGGAGAGACCCAGTACTTC. This codes for CASSLVAGAGETQYF.

The rearrangement uses TRBV28 and TRBJ2-2; 7 positions match TRBD1. This CDR3 is built from 15 residues. Germline V gene lookup returns CDR1 MDHEN and CDR2 SYDVKM. The junction had 6 bases not matched to a gene; V was cut back by 6 bases and J by 2 bases. CDR3 DNA: TGTGCCAGCAGATTGACAGGGTACAACACCGGGGAGCTGTTTTTT. Amino acid sequence: CASRLTGYNTGELFF.

This clonotype was counted many times. This chain links TRBV7-6 with TRBJ1-5; TRBD1 is a possible D gene (6 bases). Trimming pared 3 bases from V and 6 bases from J, leaving 18 bases between. The CDR3 loop spans 16 amino acids. Per germline, CDR1 SGHVS and CDR2 FNYEAQ. The CDR3 DNA is TGTGCCAGCAGCTTTCAGACAGGTCTTGGGTCTCAGCCCCAGCATTTT. Residues: CASSFQTGLGSQPQHF. Together with reference TRBV7-6 and TRBJ1-5, the CDR3 gives the full variable domain: GAGVSQSPRYKVTKRGQDVALRCDPISGHVSLYWYRQALGQGPEFLTYFNYEAQQDKSGLPNDRFSAERPEGSISTLTIQRTEQRDSAMYRCASSFQTGLGSQPQHFGDGTRLSIL.

This sequence joins TRBV12-3 or TRBV12-4 and TRBJ2-7, with 11 bases identical to TRBD2. The CDR3 extends over 17 amino acids. Unmatched junction bases numbered 13, after V lost 4 bases and J lost 5 bases. For the CDR3, the DNA is TGTGCCAGCAGTTCCCCCTTGACTAGCGGGAAGGATAACGAGCAGTACTTC. Protein sequence: CASSSPLTSGKDNEQYF.

The chain links TRBV6-1 to TRBJ1-1; D is unresolved. V lost 0 bases and J lost 4, with 6 bases in between. Germline-derived CDR1 and CDR2 are MNHNS and SASEGT. The CDR3 sequence is 13 residues long. The CDR3 region has the DNA TGTGCCAGCAGTGAAGCTGACCTCACTGAAGCTTTCTTT. As protein: CASSEADLTEAFF.

In its sample, this clonotype was seen a few times. The chain carries TRBV6-1 and TRBJ1-2, with unresolved D. The CDR3 runs 12 residues. V was trimmed by 6 bases and J by 3 bases, leaving 8 bases between them. Germline CDR1 reads MNHNS; CDR2 reads SASEGT. The CDR3 protein is CASRNTDYGYTF. In DNA, the CDR3 is TGTGCCAGCAGAAACACCGACTATGGCTACACCTTC.

In its sample, this clonotype was seen a few times. The chain has TRBV12-3 or TRBV12-4 and TRBJ2-1; tentative D call: TRBD1 (6 bases). V was pared by 6 bases and J by 3 bases, with 9 bases between. The CDR3 spans 13 residues. The CDR3 DNA reads TGTGCCAGCAGGGAGGACAGCTACAATGAGCAGTTCTTC. It yields the protein CASREDSYNEQFF.

In this sample, this clonotype turned up many times. The J gene is TRBJ2-1, the V gene TRBV7-3; D call uncertain. The CDR3 consists of 12 residues. Per the germline V gene, CDR1 is SGHTA and CDR2 is FQGTGA. The germline V and J ends were trimmed by 4 bases and 8 bases, with 9 bases remaining between them. The CDR3, as DNA: TGTGCCAGCAGCTCGCCCGGTGATGAGCAGTTCTTC. Protein: CASSSPGDEQFF.

This chain joins TRBV12-3 or TRBV12-4 and TRBJ1-2; D uncertain. V was shortened by 6 bases and J by 0 bases, with 2 bases between the two germline ends. The CDR3 length is 11 residues. The CDR3 coding sequence is TGTGCCAGCAGCCCTAACTATGGCTACACCTTC. Its translation is CASSPNYGYTF.

V usage is TRBV6-2 or TRBV6-3 and J usage is TRBJ2-3, with D perhaps TRBD2 (5 bases). Germline assignment: CDR1 MNHEY and CDR2 SVGEGT. Trimming took 5 bases from V and 0 from J, leaving 9 bases between them. CDR3 length: 14 residues. The CDR3 DNA reads as TGTGCCAGCAGTCGCGGGCTGAGCACAGATACGCAGTATTTT. Its protein product is CASSRGLSTDTQYF.

The chain joins TRBV24-1 to TRBJ2-1, with TRBD2 as a possible D gene (6 bases). This CDR3 comprises 14 residues. V lost 5 bases and J lost 1, with 8 bases in between. Germline CDR1 KGHDR, CDR2 SFDVKD. CDR3 sequence reads: CATSVGTSYNEQFF. The CDR3 DNA is TGTGCCACCAGTGTAGGGACTTCCTACAATGAGCAGTTCTTC.

The chain has TRBV2 and TRBJ2-5, with 8 bases matching TRBD1. The CDR3 has 14 residues. Per the germline V gene, CDR1 is SNHLY and CDR2 is FYNNEI. The J segment lost 0 bases and the V segment lost 5 bases, leaving 2 bases of the junction unmatched. The CDR3 DNA reads TGTGCCAGCAGTAAGGACAGGGACCAAGAGACCCAGTACTTC. Translated: CASSKDRDQETQYF.

CDR3 bases: TGTGCCAGCAGCTTGGACAGTACATCTTATGGCTACACCTTC. This encodes CASSLDSTSYGYTF. The chain employs TRBV5-4 and TRBJ1-2, with D hard to call. The CDR3 length is 14 residues. Trimming cost V 0 bases and J 5 bases, with 11 bases left between them. Germline loops: CDR1 SGHNT, CDR2 YYREEE (reference sequence).

The chain joins TRBV27 to TRBJ2-3; 9 positions agree with TRBD1. V gave up 6 bases and J gave up 6 bases; unmatched junction bases: 10. The germline V gene has CDR1 MNHEY and CDR2 SMNVEV (reference sequence). The CDR3 spans 15 residues. The CDR3 sequence: CASRPTGGAPDTQYF. For the CDR3, the DNA is TGTGCCAGCAGACCAACAGGGGGCGCACCCGATACGCAGTATTTT.

This clonotype was recorded a few times. CDR3 residues: CASSHYLGEQYF. Written as DNA, the CDR3 is TGTGCCAGCAGTCATTACCTGGGCGAGCAGTACTTC. This rearrangement joins TRBV27 to TRBJ2-7; D uncertain. Germline V gene data show CDR1 as MNHEY and CDR2 as SMNVEV (reference sequence). The V end was cut by 5 bases, the J end by 6 bases, with 11 bases between. This CDR3 comprises 12 residues.

The chain carries TRBV6-2 or TRBV6-3 and TRBJ2-7, with 11 bases aligning to TRBD1. V shed 2 bases, J shed 3 bases, and the junction held 3 bases outside the gene matches. This CDR3 region has 15 residues. Germline assignment: CDR1 MNHEY and CDR2 SVGEGT. CDR3 nucleotide sequence: TGTGCCAGCAGTTACCCGGGACAGGGGGACTACGAGCAGTACTTC. This encodes CASSYPGQGDYEQYF.

The table lists this clonotype with many counts. The V gene is TRBV7-2, the J gene TRBJ1-6; D possibly corresponds to TRBD1 (5 bases). Trimming pared 8 bases from V and 10 bases from J, leaving 12 bases between. The CDR3 sequence is 12 residues long. Germline CDR1 is SGHTA and CDR2 is FQGNSA. CDR3 sequence: CASGARESPLHF. The CDR3 coding sequence is TGTGCCAGCGGCGCCAGGGAGTCACCCCTCCACTTT.

The V gene is TRBV18, the J gene TRBJ2-1, with a weak D call TRBD1 (5 bases). V was clipped by 3 bases and J by 5 bases, with 20 bases between them. This CDR3 comprises 17 residues. Germline V CDR1 and CDR2: KGHSH, LQKENI. The DNA for the CDR3 is TGTGCCAGCTCACCGCAATTGCTAGGGGCAGGCAACAATGAGCAGTTCTTC. This codes for CASSPQLLGAGNNEQFF.

This clonotype has more than one count but fewer than ten. The chain recombines TRBV7-9 with TRBJ2-1, with TRBD2 matching over 11 bases. The CDR3 extends over 14 amino acids. Germline CDR1 and CDR2: SEHNR and FQNEAQ (reference sequence). After removal of 3 bases from V and 7 bases from J, the junction contained 2 bases not matched to a gene. As DNA, the CDR3 is TGTGCCAGCAGCTTTACTAGCGGGGGTAATGAGCAGTTCTTC. Encoded protein: CASSFTSGGNEQFF. Complete variable domain (other parts from reference TRBV7-9 and TRBJ2-1): DTGVSQNPRHKITKRGQNVTFRCDPISEHNRLYWYRQTLGQGPEFLTYFQNEAQLEKSRLLSDRFSAERPKGSFSTLEIQRTEQGDSAMYLCASSFTSGGNEQFFGPGTRLTVL.

Worth noting for this clonotype: Just one base apart from a much larger clone, this may be a read error. CDR3 nucleotide sequence: TGTGCCAGCAGCGACCACACAGATACGCAGTATTTT. Its translation: CASSDHTDTQYF. The J gene is TRBJ2-3, the V gene TRBV9, with D unclear. V dropped 3 bases and J dropped 2 bases, with 4 bases sitting between them. Germline CDR1 is SGDLS and CDR2 is YYNGEE. This CDR3 is built from 12 residues.

CDR3 DNA sequence: TGTGCCAGCAGCCGGGGCCGAGCGGGAGGGCCAGGTGAGCAGTTCTTC. It codes for CASSRGRAGGPGEQFF. The J gene is TRBJ2-1, the V gene TRBV5-6, with 10 bases lining up with TRBD2. Germline V lookup: CDR1 SGHDT, CDR2 YYEEEE. The CDR3 is made up of 16 amino acids. V lost 4 bases, J lost 9 bases, and 13 bases stayed unmatched.

This clonotype was detected many times. The V and J genes are TRBV10-2 and TRBJ2-7; D remains unclear. Deletions cut 3 bases from V and 4 bases from J, with 4 bases between. The CDR3 has 11 amino acids. The germline V gene encodes CDR1 WSHSY and CDR2 SAAADI. CDR3 in DNA: TGCGCCAGCAGTGAAGTATACGAGCAGTACTTC. The encoded protein is CASSEVYEQYF.